The rows below give T cell receptor beta chains drawn from one sample of a study of T-cell reconstitution after alpha-beta-depleted transplantation in children. In TCRdb, the PCR reads were re-called with MiXCR into one record per CDR3 protein. The table includes roughly 100,000 distinct CDR3 sequences, 7% to 9% detected once. This sample comprised PBMCs from the stem cell graft donor, obtained from the stem cell graft. These receptors were taken from a human donor who donated a stem cell graft to a child with congenital amegakaryocytic thrombocytopenia. CDR3s include the opening cysteine and the closing phenylalanine or tryptophan. The D gene is left open where the match is weak. Clone size is given for some rows only: seen once, a few or many times, or a class if the clone is expanded.

J gene | D gene | clone size | V gene | CDR3 protein | CDR3 DNA
TRBJ2-7 | NA | many | TRBV28 | CASSAAAYYEQYF | TGTGCCAGCAGCGCCGCGGCCTACTACGAGCAGTACTTC
TRBJ2-5 | NA | many | TRBV28 | CASNGGGLQETQYF | TGTGCCAGCAACGGGGGTGGGTTACAAGAGACCCAGTACTTC
TRBJ2-3 | NA | many | TRBV5-1 | CASSLGASGQYF | TGCGCCAGCAGCCTAGGGGCGTCAGGGCAGTATTTT
TRBJ1-4 | NA | NA | TRBV12-3/TRBV12-4 | CASRDATNEKLFF | TGTGCCAGCAGAGATGCAACTAATGAAAAACTGTTTTTT
TRBJ1-4 | NA | many | TRBV7-9 | CASSPLNEKLFF | TGTGCCAGCAGTCCCCTTAATGAAAAACTGTTTTTT
TRBJ2-7 | NA | many | TRBV9 | CASSSSDGFSYEQYF | TGTGCCAGCAGCTCTTCGGACGGTTTCTCCTACGAGCAGTACTTC
TRBJ2-5 | TRBD2 | many | TRBV7-9 | CASSFGTSGEETQYF | TGTGCCAGCAGCTTCGGGACTAGCGGGGAGGAGACCCAGTACTTC
TRBJ1-2 | NA | many | TRBV5-1 | CASSLGVAGYGYTF | TGCGCCAGCAGCTTGGGGGTTGCCGGCTATGGCTACACCTTC
TRBJ2-7 | TRBD2 | many | TRBV13 | CASRLAGGPSHEQYF | TGTGCCAGCAGGCTAGCGGGAGGGCCCTCCCACGAGCAGTACTTC
TRBJ1-2 | NA | many | TRBV29-1 | CSVGDFSMDYGYTF | TGCAGCGTGGGGGACTTCTCTATGGACTATGGCTACACCTTC
TRBJ2-3 | TRBD2 | many | TRBV4-3 | CASSPESASGRVDTQYF | TGCGCCAGCAGCCCAGAATCGGCTAGCGGGCGCGTAGATACGCAGTATTTT
TRBJ1-2 | NA | few | TRBV20-1 | CSARGGFSEGNNYGYTF | TGCAGTGCTAGAGGGGGGTTTTCTGAAGGGAATAACTATGGCTACACCTTC
TRBJ2-7 | NA | many | TRBV5-5 | CASSLGLLSSYEQYF | TGTGCCAGCAGCCTCGGACTACTAAGCTCCTACGAGCAGTACTTC
TRBJ2-7 | NA | many | TRBV5-1 | CASSLGSNYEQYF | TGCGCCAGCAGCTTGGGAAGTAACTACGAGCAGTACTTC
TRBJ2-3 | TRBD2 | many | TRBV4-3 | CASSRQTSGRADRDTQYF | TGCGCCAGCAGCCGACAAACAAGCGGGAGGGCTGACCGAGATACGCAGTATTTT
TRBJ2-1 | NA | NA | TRBV14 | CASSARRDGSQFF | TGTGCCAGCAGCGCTCGCCGGGACGGGTCGCAGTTCTTC
TRBJ2-3 | NA | many | TRBV28 | CASSSGGNPDTQYF | TGTGCCAGCAGTTCAGGGGGGAACCCAGATACGCAGTATTTT
TRBJ1-4 | TRBD1 | NA | TRBV9 | CASSPRRTGVEKLFF | TGTGCCAGCAGCCCCCGTCGGACAGGGGTAGAAAAACTGTTTTTC
TRBJ2-2 | NA | few | TRBV14 | CASSQGRGRVPPGELFF | TGTGCCAGCAGCCAAGGTCGTGGCAGGGTCCCACCCGGGGAGCTGTTTTTT
TRBJ1-2 | NA | many | TRBV7-2 | CASSQSGTATYGYTF | TGTGCCAGCAGCCAATCCGGGACGGCGACCTATGGCTACACCTTC
TRBJ2-2 | NA | many | TRBV7-9 | CASSRNRAGELFF | TGTGCCAGCAGCCGCAACAGGGCCGGGGAGCTGTTTTTT
TRBJ2-1 | NA | many | TRBV12-3/TRBV12-4 | CASSPIGGSYNEQFF | TGTGCCAGCAGCCCGATTGGGGGCTCCTACAATGAGCAGTTCTTC